This TCR beta chain was identified in a study of vaccination effects on CD4 cells after COVID-19. The authors isolated CD4+ T cells after about 10 days of culture. Participants received two doses of either the BNT162b2 or mRNA-1273 vaccine. Prior SARS-CoV-2 infection was absent in the vaccine recipients, as shown by negative nucleocapsid antibodies. A remark on this clone: What it recognizes is unknown.

General observations from the study: Healthy vaccinees' vaccine-induced clones included only 1 of 255 cross-reacting with common cold coronaviruses. In the study, convalescent patients were few, and early post-infection timepoints were absent.

The CDR3 covers 15 residues. Trimming removed 9 bases from V and 0 bases from J, with 12 bases in between. Germline V gene data show CDR1 as LNHDA and CDR2 as SQIVND (reference sequence). TCRdb's copy holds only in-frame clones and misses some; the assay was immunoSEQ multiplex PCR. The top ten clones hold under 2.5% of a sample with 66,000 or so clones, over 70% of them seen once. The TCR comes from a human donor who received a COVID-19 vaccine. The sequencing here drew on CD4+ T cells from PBMCs cultured without peptide, taken after COVID-19 vaccination. The rearrangement links TRBV19 to TRBJ1-6; the D gene is possibly TRBD1 (5 bases). The CDR3 spells CASRQSSSYNSPLHF. CDR3 in DNA: TGTGCCAGCCGACAGAGTAGCTCCTATAATTCACCCCTCCACTTT.